This T cell receptor beta chain originates from a study of T-cell reconstitution after alpha-beta-depleted transplantation in children. Broader study findings: For some patients, TCRbeta diversity was high at day 60 because of recipient T cells and thymic progenitors that survived. T cells produced anew were the main source of T-cell counts and diversity one year after transplant. Several hundred expanded graft clones reportedly were the source of alpha-beta T cells about two months after transplant.

Unique molecular identifiers were used in preparing the TCRbeta library. One entry per CDR3 protein, called by TCRdb with MiXCR from the PCR reads. The sample records about 900,000 distinct CDR3 sequences, under 30% being singletons. In this sample, this clonotype turned up a few times. Its cognate antigen is unknown. This CDR3 has 13 residues. From germline, CDR1 is SQVTM and CDR2 ANQGSEA. The sequenced sample was PBMCs, mostly from graft donor cells, obtained 360 days after TCRalphabeta/CD19-depleted stem cell transplant. The chain couples TRBV29-1 to TRBJ1-2; 7 bases agree with TRBD1. The receptor was derived from a boy in the first two years of life who had a stem cell transplant for SCID, so the T cells may come from the graft donor. The CDR3 DNA reads as TGCAGTGCAGAGGGGGCGTCGGACTATGGCTACACCTTC. Translating gives CSAEGASDYGYTF.